This T cell receptor beta chain is from a study of blood T cell repertoires in COVID-19. Clinical history as reported by participants underpinned cohort assignment. Recovery among Cohort 3 donors was established by two negative PCRs, clearance, or symptom resolution. The trim removed 0 bases at V and 5 bases at J, leaving 5 bases unmatched. The CDR3 extends over 16 amino acids. CDR1 and CDR2 from the germline V gene are SGHRS and YFSETQ. In the original analysis: Amplified reference gene primers provided the basis for estimating nucleated cell counts. Repertoires were generated with immunoSEQ multiplex PCR, while TCRdb's copy carries only in-frame clones and drops some. V and J calls and clone size follow that table, whereas D and trimming were derived from the DNA. Of approximately 200,000 clones listed, around nine tenths are singletons.

Sequencing was performed on PBMCs or T cells enriched from blood (not recorded which). This sequence joins TRBV5-1 and TRBJ2-1; TRBD2 matches 10 bases. This TCR was recovered from a man aged 30 to 45 who had recovered from COVID-19. The CDR3 sequence is CASSLAWSGGDNEQFF. CDR3 DNA: TGCGCCAGCAGCTTGGCCTGGAGCGGGGGGGACAATGAGCAGTTCTTC. Supplemented by reference TRBV5-1 and TRBJ2-1, the full variable domain reads KAGVTQTPRYLIKTRGQQVTLSCSPISGHRSVSWYQQTPGQGLQFLFEYFSETQRNKGNFPGRFSGRQFSNSRSEMNVSTLELGDSALYLCASSLAWSGGDNEQFFGPGTRLTVL.